The clone carrying this T cell receptor beta chain has ten or more counts. Germline values: CDR1 SGHDN, CDR2 FVKESK. The CDR3 is 17 residues long. V was shortened by 4 bases and J by 4 bases, with 20 bases between the two germline ends. Method: immunoSEQ multiplex PCR; TCRdb's copy keeps in-frame clones and lacks some. Of 280,000 or so clones detected, 70% to 90% appear once; the ten largest clones hold under 2.5%. Participants were aged roughly 18 to 95 years, lived in over 20 US areas, and enrolled virtually. Participants' own reports of clinical history determined their cohort assignment. Before being deemed recovered, Cohort 3 donors had two negative PCRs, clearance, or symptom resolution. These data come from a study of blood T cell repertoires in COVID-19. At the level of the study: The United States, Italy and Spain supplied acute and convalescent COVID-19 samples.

Sequencing input: PBMCs or T cells enriched from blood (not recorded which). This receptor was obtained from a man aged 25 to 45 who had recovered from COVID-19. This rearrangement joins TRBV14 to TRBJ1-3; D is perhaps TRBD1 (5 bases). This CDR3 reads CASSPLGGAGGGNTIYF. DNA of the CDR3: TGTGCCAGCAGCCCCCTCGGTGGAGCCGGGGGGGGAAACACCATATATTTT. Full variable domain (rest looked up from reference TRBV14 and TRBJ1-3): EAGVTQFPSHSVIEKGQTVTLRCDPISGHDNLYWYRRVMGKEIKFLLHFVKESKQDESGMPNNRFLAERTGGTYSTLKVQPAELEDSGVYFCASSPLGGAGGGNTIYFGEGSWLTVV.